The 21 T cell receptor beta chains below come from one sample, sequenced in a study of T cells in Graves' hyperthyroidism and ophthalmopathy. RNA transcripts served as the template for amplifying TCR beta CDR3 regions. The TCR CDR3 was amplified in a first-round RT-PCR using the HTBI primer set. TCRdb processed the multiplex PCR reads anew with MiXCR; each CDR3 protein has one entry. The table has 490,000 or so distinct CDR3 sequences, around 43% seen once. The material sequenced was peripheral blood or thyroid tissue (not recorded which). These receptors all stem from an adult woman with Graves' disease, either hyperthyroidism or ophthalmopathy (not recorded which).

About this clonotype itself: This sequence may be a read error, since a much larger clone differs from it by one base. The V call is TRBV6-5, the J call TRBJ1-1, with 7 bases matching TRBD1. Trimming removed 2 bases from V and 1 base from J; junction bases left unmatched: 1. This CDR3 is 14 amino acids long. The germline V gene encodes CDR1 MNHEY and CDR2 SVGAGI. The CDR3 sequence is CASSYRDRNTEAFF. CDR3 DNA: TGTGCCAGCAGTTACAGGGACAGGAACACTGAAGCTTTCTTT.

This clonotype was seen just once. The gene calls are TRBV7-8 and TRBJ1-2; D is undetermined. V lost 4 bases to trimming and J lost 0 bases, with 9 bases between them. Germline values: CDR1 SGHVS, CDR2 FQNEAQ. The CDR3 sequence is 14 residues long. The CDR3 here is CASSSHETNYGYTF. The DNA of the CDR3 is TGTGCCAGCAGCTCACACGAGACTAACTATGGCTACACCTTC.

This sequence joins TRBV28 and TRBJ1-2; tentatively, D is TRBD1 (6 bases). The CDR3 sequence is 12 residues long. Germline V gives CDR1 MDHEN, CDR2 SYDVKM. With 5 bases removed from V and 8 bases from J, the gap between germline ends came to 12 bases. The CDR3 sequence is CASSGGGRGYTF. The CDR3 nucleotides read TGTGCCAGCAGTGGAGGGGGTAGAGGCTACACCTTC.

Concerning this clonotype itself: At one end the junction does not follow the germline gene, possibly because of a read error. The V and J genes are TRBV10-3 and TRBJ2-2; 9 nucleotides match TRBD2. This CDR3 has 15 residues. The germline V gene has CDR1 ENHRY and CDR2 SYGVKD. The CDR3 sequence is CAISESGSGSNEQFF. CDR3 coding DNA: TGTGCCATCAGTGAGTCCGGTAGCGGGAGTAATGAGCAGTTTTTT.

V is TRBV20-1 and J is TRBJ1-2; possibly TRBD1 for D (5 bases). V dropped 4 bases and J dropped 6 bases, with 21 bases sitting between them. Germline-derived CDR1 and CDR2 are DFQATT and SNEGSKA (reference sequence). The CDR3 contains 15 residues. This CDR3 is CSATPRPTGDDGYTF. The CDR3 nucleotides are TGCAGTGCTACCCCTCGACCAACCGGGGACGATGGCTACACCTTC.

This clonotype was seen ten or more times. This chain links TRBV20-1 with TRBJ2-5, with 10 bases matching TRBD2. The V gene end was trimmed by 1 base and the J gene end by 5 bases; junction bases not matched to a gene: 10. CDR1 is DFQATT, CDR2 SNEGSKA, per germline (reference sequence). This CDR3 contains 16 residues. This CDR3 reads CSARGAGGPLGETQYF. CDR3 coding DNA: TGCAGTGCTAGAGGAGCGGGAGGGCCCCTTGGGGAGACCCAGTACTTC.

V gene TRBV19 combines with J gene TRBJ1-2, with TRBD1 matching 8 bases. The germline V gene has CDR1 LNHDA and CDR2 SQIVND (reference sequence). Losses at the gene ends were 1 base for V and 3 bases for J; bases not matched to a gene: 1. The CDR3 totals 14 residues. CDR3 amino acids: CASSIVQGDYGYTF. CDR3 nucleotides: TGTGCCAGTAGTATAGTACAGGGGGACTATGGCTACACCTTC.

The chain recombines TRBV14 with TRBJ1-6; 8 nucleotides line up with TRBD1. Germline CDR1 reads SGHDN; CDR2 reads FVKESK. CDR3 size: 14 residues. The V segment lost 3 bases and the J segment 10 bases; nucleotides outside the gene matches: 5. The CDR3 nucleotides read TGTGCCAGCAGCCATACAGGGGGTAGATCACCCCTCCACTTT. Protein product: CASSHTGGRSPLHF.

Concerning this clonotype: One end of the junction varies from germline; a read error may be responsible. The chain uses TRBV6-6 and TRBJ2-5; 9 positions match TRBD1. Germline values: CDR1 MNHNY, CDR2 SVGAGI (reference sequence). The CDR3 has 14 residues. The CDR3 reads CAISAGTGLETQYF. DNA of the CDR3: TGTGCCATCAGTGCCGGGACAGGGTTGGAGACCCAGTACTTC.

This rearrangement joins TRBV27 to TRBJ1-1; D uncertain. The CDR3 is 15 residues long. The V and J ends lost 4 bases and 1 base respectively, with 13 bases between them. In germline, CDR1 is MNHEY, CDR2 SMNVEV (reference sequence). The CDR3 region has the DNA TGTGCCAGCAGTTCCTACCTGACTCGGAACACTGAAGCTTTCTTT. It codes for CASSSYLTRNTEAFF.

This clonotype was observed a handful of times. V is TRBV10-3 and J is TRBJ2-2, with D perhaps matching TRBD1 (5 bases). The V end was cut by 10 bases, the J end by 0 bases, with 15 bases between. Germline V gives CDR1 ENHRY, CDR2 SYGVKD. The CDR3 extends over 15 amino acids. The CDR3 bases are TGTGCCACCTTTAAGGGGAACGCGAACACCGGGGAGCTGTTTTTT. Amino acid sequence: CATFKGNANTGELFF.

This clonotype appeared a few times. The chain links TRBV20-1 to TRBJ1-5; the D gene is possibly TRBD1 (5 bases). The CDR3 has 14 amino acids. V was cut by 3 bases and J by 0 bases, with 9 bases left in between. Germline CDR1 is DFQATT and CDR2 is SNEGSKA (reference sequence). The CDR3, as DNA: TGCAGTGCTAGGGGGCCCTATAGCAATCAGCCCCAGCATTTT. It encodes CSARGPYSNQPQHF.

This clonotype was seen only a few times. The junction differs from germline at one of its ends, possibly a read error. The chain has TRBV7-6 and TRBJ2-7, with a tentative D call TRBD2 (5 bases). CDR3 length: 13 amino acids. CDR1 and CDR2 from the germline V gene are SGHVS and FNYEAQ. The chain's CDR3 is CASSLAETYEQYF. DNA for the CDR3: TGTGCCAGCAGCCTAGCCGAAACCTACGAGCAGTACTTC.

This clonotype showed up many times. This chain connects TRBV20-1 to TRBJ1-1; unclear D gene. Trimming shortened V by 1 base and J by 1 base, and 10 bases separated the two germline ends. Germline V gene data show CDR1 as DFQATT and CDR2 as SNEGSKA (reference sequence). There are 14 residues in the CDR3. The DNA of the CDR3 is TGCAGTGCTAGAGTTTACGTAACGAACACTGAAGCTTTCTTT. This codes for CSARVYVTNTEAFF.

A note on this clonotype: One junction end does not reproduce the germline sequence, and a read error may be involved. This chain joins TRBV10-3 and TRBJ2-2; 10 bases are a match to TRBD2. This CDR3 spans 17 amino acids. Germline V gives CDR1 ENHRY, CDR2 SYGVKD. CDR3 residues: CAISEPGLATNTGELSW. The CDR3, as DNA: TGTGCCATCAGTGAGCCGGGACTAGCGACGAACACCGGGGAGCTGTCTTGG.

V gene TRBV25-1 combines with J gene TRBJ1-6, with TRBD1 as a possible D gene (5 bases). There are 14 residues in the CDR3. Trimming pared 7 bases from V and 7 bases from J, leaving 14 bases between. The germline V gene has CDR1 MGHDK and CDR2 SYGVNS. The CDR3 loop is CASIAQGVNSPLHF. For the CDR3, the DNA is TGTGCCAGCATAGCGCAGGGTGTCAATTCACCCCTCCACTTT.

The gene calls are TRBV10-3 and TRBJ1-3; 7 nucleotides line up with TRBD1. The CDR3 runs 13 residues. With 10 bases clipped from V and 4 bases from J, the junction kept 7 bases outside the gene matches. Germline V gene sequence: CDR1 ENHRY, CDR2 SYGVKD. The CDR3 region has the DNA TGTGCCACGGGCGGACAGGAGGGAAACACCATATATTTT. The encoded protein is CATGGQEGNTIYF.

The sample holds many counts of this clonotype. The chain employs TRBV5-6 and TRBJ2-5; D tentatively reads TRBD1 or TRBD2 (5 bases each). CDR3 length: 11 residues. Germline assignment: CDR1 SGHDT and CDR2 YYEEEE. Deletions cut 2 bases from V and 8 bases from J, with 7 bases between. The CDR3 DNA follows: TGTGCCAGCAGCTTCCGGGACACCCAGTACTTC. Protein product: CASSFRDTQYF.

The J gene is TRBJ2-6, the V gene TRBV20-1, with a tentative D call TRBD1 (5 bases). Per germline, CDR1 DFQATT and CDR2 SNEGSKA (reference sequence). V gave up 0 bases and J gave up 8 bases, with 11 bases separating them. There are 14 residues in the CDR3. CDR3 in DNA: TGCAGTGCTAGAGATGGGAAGGGGTCCAACGTCCTGACTTTC. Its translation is CSARDGKGSNVLTF.

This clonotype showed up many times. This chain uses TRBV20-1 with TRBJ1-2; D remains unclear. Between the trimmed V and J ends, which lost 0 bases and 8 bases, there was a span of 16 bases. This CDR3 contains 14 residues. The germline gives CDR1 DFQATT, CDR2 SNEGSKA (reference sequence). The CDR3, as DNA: TGCAGTGCTAGAGAACCCCTCGGGCTGGAAGGCTACACCTTC. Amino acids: CSAREPLGLEGYTF.

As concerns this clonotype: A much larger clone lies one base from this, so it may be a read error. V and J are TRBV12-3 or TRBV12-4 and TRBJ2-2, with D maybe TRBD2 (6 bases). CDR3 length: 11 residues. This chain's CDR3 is CASGRGGEPFF. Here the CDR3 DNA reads TGTGCCAGCGGACGGGGCGGGGAGCCGTTTTTT.